The source of this T cell receptor beta chain is a study of cytomegalovirus exposure and HLA in healthy donors. Across the study: Both the approximately 120 validation repertoires and the 550 to 750 first-cohort repertoires used the same platform, as reported by a later analysis.

It was the approximately 120-subject validation cohort, separate from the 666-subject first cohort, to which the donors belonged. General observations from the study: Three CMV-associated chains proved CMV antigen-specific in vitro.

In the case of this clone: What it recognizes is unknown.

This CDR3 has 16 residues. From germline, CDR1 is SGHNT and CDR2 YENEEA. V lost 0 bases and J 5 bases, leaving 13 bases between the germline ends. Clones were read by immunoSEQ multiplex PCR, and TCRdb kept only the in-frame ones, dropping some. This table has tens of thousands of clones, roughly 90% appearing once. This TCR was sampled from a woman under 30 in good health and CMV-seronegative. The chain links TRBV11-3 to TRBJ2-2, with a possible D match to TRBD2 (6 bases). Sequenced input: PBMCs. The CDR3 spells CASSLDGGTGTGELFF. The CDR3 DNA reads as TGTGCCAGCAGCTTAGATGGCGGGACTGGAACCGGGGAGCTGTTTTTT.